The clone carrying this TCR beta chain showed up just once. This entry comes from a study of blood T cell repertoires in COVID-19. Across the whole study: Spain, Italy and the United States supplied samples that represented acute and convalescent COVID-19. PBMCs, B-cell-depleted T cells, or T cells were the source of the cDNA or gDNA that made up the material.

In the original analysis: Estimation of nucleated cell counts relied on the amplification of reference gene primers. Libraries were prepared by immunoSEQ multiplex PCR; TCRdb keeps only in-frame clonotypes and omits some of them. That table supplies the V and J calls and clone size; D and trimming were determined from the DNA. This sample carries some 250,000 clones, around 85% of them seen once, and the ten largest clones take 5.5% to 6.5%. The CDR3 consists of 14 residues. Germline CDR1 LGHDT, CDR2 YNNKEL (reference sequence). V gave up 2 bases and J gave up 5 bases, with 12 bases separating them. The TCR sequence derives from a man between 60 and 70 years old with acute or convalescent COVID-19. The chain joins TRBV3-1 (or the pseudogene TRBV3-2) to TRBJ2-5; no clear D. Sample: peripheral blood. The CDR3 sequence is CASSQTMSAETQYF. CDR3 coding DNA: TGTGCCAGCAGCCAAACGATGAGCGCGGAGACCCAGTACTTC.